This T cell receptor (beta chain) appears in the sequencing data of a study of cytomegalovirus exposure and HLA in healthy donors. The CDR3 has 14 amino acids. The germline gives CDR1 LGHNA, CDR2 YNFKEQ. The V end lost 4 bases, the J end lost 2 bases, and 11 bases lay between the germline ends. Study-wide findings and caveats: HLA-A and HLA-B allele assignments for most subjects were reportedly predicted accurately using TCR beta sequences. Most TCR sequences were rare, but some public TCRs occurred in many donors.

This clone showed up just a few times. Its target is not known. Amplification used 60 Vbeta primers and 13 Jbeta primers. Assay: immunoSEQ multiplex PCR; the TCRdb copy retains only in-frame clones and omits some. Here the sample spans 150,000 to 200,000 clones, approximately 80% being singletons. This chain links TRBV4-2 with TRBJ1-1; D call uncertain. The sequencing sample was made of PBMCs. The sequence was obtained from a man aged 50 to 59 in good health and CMV-seropositive. The CDR3 here is CASSRGLGNTEAFF. In nucleotides, the CDR3 is TGTGCCAGCAGCCGAGGACTGGGAAACACTGAAGCTTTCTTT.